A selection of T cell receptor beta chains follows, all from one sample in a study of blood T cell repertoires in COVID-19. The method was immunoSEQ multiplex PCR; TCRdb's version includes in-frame clones alone and lacks a portion of them. The repertoire holds tens of thousands of clones, with more than 70% as singletons. Sequences were obtained from peripheral blood. The receptors stem from a man aged 65 to 79 with COVID-19, enrolled during active disease. The CDR3 runs from the conserved cysteine through the conserved F or W. Fields, in order: clone size, V gene, D gene, J gene, CDR3 DNA, CDR3 protein. D genes are given only for firm matches. Expanded clones get a size class; other rows say once, few or many, or leave the size out.

abundance: NA; v_gene: TRBV6-4; d_gene: NA; j_gene: TRBJ1-1; CDR3nt: TGTGCCAGCAGTGACGGGGGCAGCATGAACACTGAAGCTTTCTTT; CDR3aa: CASSDGGSMNTEAFF
abundance: NA; v_gene: TRBV18; d_gene: NA; j_gene: TRBJ1-3; CDR3nt: TGTGCCAGCTCACCGTTGAGGTTCTCTGGAAACACCATATATTTT; CDR3aa: CASSPLRFSGNTIYF
abundance: NA; v_gene: TRBV7-2; d_gene: TRBD1; j_gene: TRBJ1-2; CDR3nt: TGTGCCAGCAGCTTTGACAGGGTACGAAGCTATGGCTACACCTTC; CDR3aa: CASSFDRVRSYGYTF
abundance: NA; v_gene: TRBV6-5; d_gene: NA; j_gene: TRBJ1-1; CDR3nt: TGTGCCAGCAGTTACACGGGGGACACTGAAGCTTTCTTT; CDR3aa: CASSYTGDTEAFF
abundance: NA; v_gene: TRBV4-2; d_gene: NA; j_gene: TRBJ1-1; CDR3nt: TGTGCCAGCAGCCAAGACCGAGTGAACACTGAAGCTTTCTTT; CDR3aa: CASSQDRVNTEAFF
abundance: NA; v_gene: TRBV4-2; d_gene: NA; j_gene: TRBJ2-7; CDR3nt: TGTGCCAGCAGCCAAGACGGGGGAGTCTACGAGCAGTACTTC; CDR3aa: CASSQDGGVYEQYF
abundance: NA; v_gene: TRBV5-6; d_gene: TRBD1; j_gene: TRBJ2-5; CDR3nt: TGTGCCAGCAGCTTGTCCCTGACAGGGGGGGAGACCCAGTACTTC; CDR3aa: CASSLSLTGGETQYF
abundance: NA; v_gene: TRBV7-3; d_gene: NA; j_gene: TRBJ2-7; CDR3nt: TGTGCCAGCAGCCCCCCCGGCTCCTACGAGCAGTACTTC; CDR3aa: CASSPPGSYEQYF
abundance: NA; v_gene: TRBV30; d_gene: TRBD1; j_gene: TRBJ2-3; CDR3nt: TGTGCCTGGAATCCGGGACAGGGGGGCACAGATACGCAGTATTTT; CDR3aa: CAWNPGQGGTDTQYF
abundance: NA; v_gene: TRBV19; d_gene: NA; j_gene: TRBJ1-1; CDR3nt: TGTGCCAGTAGTTTGTGGACAGAGAGTACCCGGAACACTGAAGCTTTCTTT; CDR3aa: CASSLWTESTRNTEAFF
abundance: NA; v_gene: TRBV28; d_gene: NA; j_gene: TRBJ1-5; CDR3nt: TGTGCCAGCAGTTTGACCTACCAGGGCTTTCAGCCCCAGCATTTT; CDR3aa: CASSLTYQGFQPQHF
abundance: medium-sized; v_gene: TRBV9; d_gene: NA; j_gene: TRBJ1-1; CDR3nt: TGTGCCAGCAGCGGGGGCAGGGGCGGCACTGAAGCTTTCTTT; CDR3aa: CASSGGRGGTEAFF
abundance: NA; v_gene: TRBV2; d_gene: TRBD2; j_gene: TRBJ2-1; CDR3nt: TGTGCCAGCAGGGACCTAGCGGGCCTCATGGGGCAGTTCTTC; CDR3aa: CASRDLAGLMGQFF
abundance: NA; v_gene: TRBV5-4; d_gene: NA; j_gene: TRBJ1-2; CDR3nt: TGTGCCAGCAGATATACGGGTCCTAATTATGGCTACACCTTC; CDR3aa: CASRYTGPNYGYTF
abundance: NA; v_gene: TRBV2; d_gene: NA; j_gene: TRBJ1-2; CDR3nt: TGTGCCAGCAGTGAGTTTCCGTATGGCTACACCTTC; CDR3aa: CASSEFPYGYTF
abundance: NA; v_gene: TRBV3-1/TRBV3-2; d_gene: TRBD1; j_gene: TRBJ1-2; CDR3nt: TGTGCCAGCAGCCAACGCACCGGACAGGGGGCGGGATATGGCTACACCTTC; CDR3aa: CASSQRTGQGAGYGYTF
abundance: NA; v_gene: TRBV9; d_gene: NA; j_gene: TRBJ2-1; CDR3nt: TGTGCCAGCAGCGCCACTCCCGATAGTTTGTTTGATGAGCAGTTCTTC; CDR3aa: CASSATPDSLFDEQFF
abundance: NA; v_gene: TRBV7-2; d_gene: NA; j_gene: TRBJ1-4; CDR3nt: TGTGCCAGCAGCGCACAGGCCGGGGGGCGCGGGGAAAAACTGTTTTTT; CDR3aa: CASSAQAGGRGEKLFF
abundance: NA; v_gene: TRBV5-5; d_gene: NA; j_gene: TRBJ1-1; CDR3nt: TGTGCCAGCAGCTTGGAGATATCCCGGGAATTGAACACTGAAGCTTTCTTT; CDR3aa: CASSLEISRELNTEAFF
abundance: NA; v_gene: TRBV6-2/TRBV6-3; d_gene: TRBD1; j_gene: TRBJ1-1; CDR3nt: TGTGCCAGCAGTCAAACAGGGGTTGAAGCTTTCTTT; CDR3aa: CASSQTGVEAFF
abundance: NA; v_gene: TRBV9; d_gene: NA; j_gene: TRBJ2-3; CDR3nt: TGTGCCAGCAGCGTACGGGTCCAGCCGGATACGCAGTATTTT; CDR3aa: CASSVRVQPDTQYF
abundance: few; v_gene: TRBV18; d_gene: TRBD1; j_gene: TRBJ1-4; CDR3nt: TGTGCCAGCTCACCACAGATGTTATGGGACAGGGACGAAAAACTGTTTTTT; CDR3aa: CASSPQMLWDRDEKLFF
abundance: NA; v_gene: TRBV19; d_gene: TRBD1; j_gene: TRBJ1-1; CDR3nt: TGTGCCAGTAGTATTGGGACAGGGTTACGCACTGAAGCTTTCTTT; CDR3aa: CASSIGTGLRTEAFF
abundance: NA; v_gene: TRBV7-3; d_gene: TRBD1; j_gene: TRBJ2-2; CDR3nt: TGTGCCAGCAGCCCCGGGACAGGGGGAACCGGGGAGCTGTTTTTT; CDR3aa: CASSPGTGGTGELFF
abundance: NA; v_gene: TRBV9; d_gene: TRBD2; j_gene: TRBJ2-1; CDR3nt: TGTGCCAGCAGCGTATTCCCCGCGGGAGGGCCGAGTAATGAGCAGTTCTTC; CDR3aa: CASSVFPAGGPSNEQFF
abundance: NA; v_gene: TRBV5-6; d_gene: NA; j_gene: TRBJ1-1; CDR3nt: TGTGCCAGCAGCCAGGACACTGAAGCTTTCTTT; CDR3aa: CASSQDTEAFF
abundance: NA; v_gene: TRBV7-2; d_gene: NA; j_gene: TRBJ2-7; CDR3nt: TGTGCCAGCAGCTTAGAGGGGCCTAGAGAGCAGTACTTC; CDR3aa: CASSLEGPREQYF
abundance: once; v_gene: TRBV3-1/TRBV3-2; d_gene: TRBD1; j_gene: TRBJ2-1; CDR3nt: TGTGCCAGCAGCCTGCCGGGACAGGGTAACAATGAGCAGTTCTTC; CDR3aa: CASSLPGQGNNEQFF
abundance: medium-sized; v_gene: TRBV2; d_gene: NA; j_gene: TRBJ1-1; CDR3nt: TGTGCCAGCATGTTGGGCCAAGCGAACACTGAAGCTTTCTTT; CDR3aa: CASMLGQANTEAFF
abundance: once; v_gene: TRBV3-1/TRBV3-2; d_gene: TRBD1; j_gene: TRBJ1-1; CDR3nt: TGTGCCAGCAGCCACTACAGGGGGACGTCGAGGACTGAAGCTTTCTTT; CDR3aa: CASSHYRGTSRTEAFF
abundance: NA; v_gene: TRBV7-9; d_gene: TRBD2; j_gene: TRBJ2-1; CDR3nt: TGTGCCAGCAGCTTAGGTTGGGCGGGAGCCCTCTACAATGAGCAGTTCTTC; CDR3aa: CASSLGWAGALYNEQFF
abundance: NA; v_gene: TRBV4-1; d_gene: NA; j_gene: TRBJ2-7; CDR3nt: TGCGCCAGCAGCCCTCGTAATAGCTACGAGCAGTACTTC; CDR3aa: CASSPRNSYEQYF
abundance: NA; v_gene: TRBV10-3; d_gene: NA; j_gene: TRBJ2-7; CDR3nt: TGTGCCATCACCAAAAACAGGGCAGCTTTCTCGGAGGCCGGAGACGAGCAGTACTTC; CDR3aa: CAITKNRAAFSEAGDEQYF
abundance: NA; v_gene: TRBV5-1; d_gene: NA; j_gene: TRBJ2-2; CDR3nt: TGCGCCAGCAGCTTGGGGCAGGGGCAACTTTTGACCGGGGAGCTGTTTTTT; CDR3aa: CASSLGQGQLLTGELFF
abundance: once; v_gene: TRBV14; d_gene: NA; j_gene: TRBJ1-4; CDR3nt: TGTGCCAGCAGCCAATCCACGGGACTGAGAAATGAAAAACTGTTTTTT; CDR3aa: CASSQSTGLRNEKLFF
abundance: few; v_gene: TRBV7-9; d_gene: TRBD2; j_gene: TRBJ2-7; CDR3nt: TGTGCCAGCAGCTGGCCGACCGGGACTAGCGGGCGTTACGAGCAGTACTTC; CDR3aa: CASSWPTGTSGRYEQYF
abundance: once; v_gene: TRBV19; d_gene: TRBD2; j_gene: TRBJ2-1; CDR3nt: TGTGCCAGTAGTGCTCTAGCGGGAGTAGGGAATGAGCAGTTCTTC; CDR3aa: CASSALAGVGNEQFF
abundance: NA; v_gene: TRBV4-3; d_gene: NA; j_gene: TRBJ1-2; CDR3nt: TGCGCCAGCAGCCAAGATAATTTTCAAAATCAGTACACCTTC; CDR3aa: CASSQDNFQNQYTF
abundance: NA; v_gene: TRBV5-1; d_gene: TRBD2; j_gene: TRBJ2-1; CDR3nt: TGCGCCAGCGTAAGCGGGAGCGACAGCTCCTACAATGAGCAGTTCTTC; CDR3aa: CASVSGSDSSYNEQFF
abundance: once; v_gene: TRBV11-2; d_gene: TRBD1; j_gene: TRBJ2-5; CDR3nt: TGTGCCAGCAGCAGGGACAGGGTAGGAGAGACCCAGTACTTC; CDR3aa: CASSRDRVGETQYF
abundance: NA; v_gene: TRBV3-1/TRBV3-2; d_gene: NA; j_gene: TRBJ1-1; CDR3nt: TGTGCCAGCAGCCAAGCCACAGTAAGGACTGAAGCTTTCTTT; CDR3aa: CASSQATVRTEAFF